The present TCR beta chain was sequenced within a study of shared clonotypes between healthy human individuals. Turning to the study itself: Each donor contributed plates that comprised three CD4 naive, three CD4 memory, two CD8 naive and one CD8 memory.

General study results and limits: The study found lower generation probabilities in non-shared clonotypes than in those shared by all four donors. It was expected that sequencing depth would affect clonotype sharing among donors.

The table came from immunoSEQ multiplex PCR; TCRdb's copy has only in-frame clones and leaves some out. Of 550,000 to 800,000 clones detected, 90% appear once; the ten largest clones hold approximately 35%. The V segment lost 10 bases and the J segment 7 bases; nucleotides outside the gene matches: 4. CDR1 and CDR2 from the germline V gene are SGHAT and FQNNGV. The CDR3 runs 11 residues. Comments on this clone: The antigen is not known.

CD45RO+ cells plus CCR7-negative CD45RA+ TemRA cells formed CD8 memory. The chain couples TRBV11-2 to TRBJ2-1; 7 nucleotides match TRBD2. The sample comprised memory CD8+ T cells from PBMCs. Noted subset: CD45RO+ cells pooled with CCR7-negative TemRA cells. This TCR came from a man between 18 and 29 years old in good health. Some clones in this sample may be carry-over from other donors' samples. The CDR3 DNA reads TGTGCCAACTCCGGGGGGAATGAGCAGTTCTTC. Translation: CANSGGNEQFF.